Below are 5 T cell receptor beta chains sequenced from a single sample in a study of technical replicates of blood from a handful of donors. Repertoires were generated with immunoSEQ multiplex PCR, while TCRdb's copy carries only in-frame clones and drops some. The table shows about 79,000 clones, with approximately 91% occurring only once. The sample consisted of T cells isolated from PBMCs. The receptors originated from a human donor in good health. Some clones in this sample may be carry-over from other donors' samples.

The V and J genes are TRBV9 and TRBJ1-2, with TRBD1 matching 9 bases. This CDR3 is built from 18 residues. V dropped 2 bases and J dropped 2; count of bases not matched to a gene: 13. Looked up from germline, CDR1 is SGDLS and CDR2 is YYNGEE. CDR3 sequence (DNA): TGTGCCAGCAGCGTGCCATCCTGGGGACAGGGAGGGAACTATGGCTACACCTTC. Amino acids: CASSVPSWGQGGNYGYTF.

The rearrangement uses TRBV11-1 and TRBJ1-2; no clear D. The CDR3 runs to 15 residues. Trimming stripped 5 bases from V and 8 bases from J, with 21 bases between. Germline lookup yields CDR1 SGHAT and CDR2 FQDESV (reference sequence). The CDR3 sequence is CASSLIRLPLEGYTF. The CDR3 bases are TGTGCCAGCAGCCTGATTCGACTCCCCCTTGAGGGCTACACCTTC.

The V gene is TRBV10-3, the J gene TRBJ1-1; 9 bases fit TRBD1. The V and J ends lost 4 bases and 5 bases, in that order; junction bases with no gene match: 17. This CDR3 comprises 18 residues. Germline CDR1 and CDR2: ENHRY and SYGVKD. CDR3 DNA: TGTGCCATCAGTGTAAGTGGGGGACAGGGATTGTTTTTGACTGAAGCTTTCTTT. Protein product: CAISVSGGQGLFLTEAFF.

The V and J genes are TRBV10-2 and TRBJ2-1; 14 bases are a match to TRBD2. The CDR3 is made up of 18 amino acids. J was trimmed by 8 bases and V by 7 bases; bases with no gene match: 16. Germline values: CDR1 WSHSY, CDR2 SAAADI. CDR3 residues: CASTGGRGLAGDSDEQFF. CDR3 in DNA: TGCGCCAGCACGGGCGGGAGGGGACTAGCGGGAGATAGCGATGAGCAGTTCTTC.

This chain links TRBV28 with TRBJ1-1; D might be TRBD1 (5 bases). Trimming stripped 2 bases from V and 0 bases from J, with 10 bases between. The germline gives CDR1 MDHEN, CDR2 SYDVKM. The CDR3 is 15 residues long. The CDR3 loop reads CASSLGAVMNTEAFF. The CDR3 DNA reads TGTGCCAGCAGTTTAGGGGCAGTGATGAACACTGAAGCTTTCTTT.